This T cell receptor beta chain was identified during a study of response to subunit inactivated influenza vaccine. From the RT-PCR reads, TCRdb called clonotypes with MiXCR, one entry per CDR3 protein. Of under 750,000 distinct CDR3 sequences in the sample, about an eighth were seen once. Findings of the study overall: Each seasonal influenza vaccination, the authors suggested, recruits few new T cells.

This clonotype has more than one count but fewer than ten. The antigen remains unidentified. Material: PBMCs from blood, obtained on the day of vaccination. The receptor comes from a man aged 45-60 years who received an inactivated influenza vaccine.

The CDR3 protein is CASSTPGLLPYEQYF. In DNA, the CDR3 is TGTGCCAGCAGTACACCGGGACTCCTTCCGTACGAGCAGTACTTC. This chain uses TRBV6-1 with TRBJ2-7; perhaps TRBD2 as D (6 bases). Germline lookup yields CDR1 MNHNS and CDR2 SASEGT. The length of the CDR3 is 15 residues. The germline V and J ends were trimmed by 5 bases and 4 bases, with 18 bases remaining between them.